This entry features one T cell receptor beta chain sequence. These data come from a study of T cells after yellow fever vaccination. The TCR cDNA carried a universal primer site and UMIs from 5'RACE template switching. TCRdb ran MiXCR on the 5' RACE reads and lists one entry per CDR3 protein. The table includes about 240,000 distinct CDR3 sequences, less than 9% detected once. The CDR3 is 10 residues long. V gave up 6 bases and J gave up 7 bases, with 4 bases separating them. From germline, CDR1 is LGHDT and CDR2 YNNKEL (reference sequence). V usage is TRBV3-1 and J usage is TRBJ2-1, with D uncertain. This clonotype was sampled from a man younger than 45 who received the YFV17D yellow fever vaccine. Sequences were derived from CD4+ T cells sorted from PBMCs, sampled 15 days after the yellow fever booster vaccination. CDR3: CASRGNEQFF. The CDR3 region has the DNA TGTGCCAGCAGAGGGAATGAGCAGTTCTTC.